The clone carrying this T cell receptor beta chain has more than one count but fewer than ten. Germline assignment: CDR1 MDHEN and CDR2 SYDVKM. Trimming cost V 7 bases and J 4 bases, with 14 bases left between them. CDR3 length: 14 amino acids. The data originate from a study of blood T cell repertoires in COVID-19. Profiled with immunoSEQ multiplex PCR; TCRdb holds only in-frame clones, not every one. The data hold some 260,000 clones, with 88% observed a single time. This chain uses TRBV28 with TRBJ1-5; D unresolved. This clonotype originated in a human donor in a cohort sampled during active COVID-19. Sequencing was carried out using peripheral blood. The CDR3 is CASTSASRNQPQHF. As DNA, the CDR3 is TGTGCCAGCACGTCGGCTAGCAGGAATCAGCCCCAGCATTTT.